This T cell receptor (beta chain) is from a study of human T cells and chemical hapten exposure (dated by TCRdb to the early 2020s). Notes on the research overall: For sensitization, 2% DPC in acetone was applied to a roughly 2 cm by roughly 2 cm area of upper inner arm skin. The mostly female patient cohort included alopecia areata with under or over 50% scalp involvement, alopecia totalis and alopecia universalis. Patch testing was performed on the upper back with Finn chambers containing 0.01% DPC, and the patch tests were scored after 6 days according to International Contact Dermatitis Research Group standards. Blood was sampled from patients pre-sensitization (week 0) and at 2, 6 and about 24 weeks after DPC sensitization. For TCR sequencing, blood came from about 29 alopecia patients at anywhere from one to four time points (pre-sensitization, 2, 6 and 24 weeks). Weekly therapeutic DPC doses were additionally applied to the scalp of patients throughout the approximately 24-week study period. Libraries were combined into a pool for sequencing, and differences in TCR yield between samples came mainly from small differences in library volumes within the pool. This study followed changes in the peripheral blood TCR repertoire in vivo during primary and secondary sensitization of alopecia patients to the hapten diphenylcyclopropenone (DPC).

For this clonotype: Its antigen is still unknown. One base away there is no much larger clone; base qualities are not given.

The library was built by means of RACE. The reads were generated on a NextSeq 500. Library preparation attached unique molecular identifiers to individual cDNA molecules for quantitative, reproducible TCR counting. For every blood RNA sample, sequencing covered both the TCR alpha and TCR beta chains. The authors' pipeline ran thus. A median of roughly 99,000 TCRs per sample was observed, with a range of roughly 23,224 to 750,000. V, J and CDR3 annotation of the TCR reads was performed with the Decombinator software suite. For the PS versus PT1 abundance plots, all samples were subsampled to the same number of TCRs (28,000). TCRs were defined as expanded if absent before sensitization and observed at least eight times at the 2-week time point. The raw public reads went through TCRdb reprocessing: fastp at Q25, MiXCR clone calling, in-frame beta chains kept. Under each unique CDR3 protein, matching rows form one entry showing the most common genes and DNA. The authors' filters were not applied to this entry. The sample table lists about 120,000 distinct CDR3 sequences, about 11% of them with a count of one. The top ten hold around 2.5% of the sample.

What the authors observed across the whole study: The number of PT1 expanded TCRs positively correlated with patch test score, significant at thresholds 8, 16 and 32 but not 4. After repeated subsampling, changes were observed in the strength of the expansion versus patch-test correlation and in the threshold at which the correlation became significant. Significantly more large CDR3 similarity clusters were formed by expanded TCRs than by pre-sensitization or healthy control sets, consistent with antigen-driven responses. Because all patients had alopecia, a presumed autoimmune disease, the immune response of the patients might differ from that of healthy individuals. DPC sensitization did not change how many TCRs were above 1 in 1000 frequency, and no evidence was found of alterations in global repertoire structure.

The time point label, as the study defines it: patch test 3, about 24 weeks after DPC sensitization. In the paper's terms, the treatment or condition label means: therapeutic diphenylcyclopropenone sensitization with weekly scalp DPC. At every patch-test visit, the blood draw took place before the patch test was put on. Patients were considered eligible if aged 18 to 70, diagnosed with alopecia and deemed suitable for DPC therapy, and patients were excluded if pregnant. Unfractionated whole blood was collected in Tempus Blood RNA tubes, and total RNA was extracted from that blood. V and J lose 8 bases and 8 bases, and a span of 19 bases separates them. The CDR3 spans 14 residues, from the cysteine through the phenylalanine. Only CDR3 DNA is held: 42 bases, read in frame from base 1.

The receptor was isolated from a woman aged 45 to 65 with alopecia areata. Some clones in this sample may be carry-over from other donors' samples. The receptor chain draws on TRBV12-3 or TRBV12-4 and TRBJ2-1, with a weak D call of TRBD1 (6 bases match). Source: whole blood, taken in connection with sensitization to the hapten diphenylcyclopropenone (DPC). The sequenced DNA is TGTGCCAGCGTCGGGACAAAATCCCTGGATGAGCAGTTCTTC. Its protein reads: CASVGTKSLDEQFF.